Below are 8 T cell receptor beta chains sequenced from a single sample in a study of graft-versus-host responses after intestinal transplantation. For these receptors, no antigen is known. Using immunoSEQ multiplex PCR, the repertoire was profiled, and TCRdb retains in-frame clones only, with some absent. The sample records more than 95,000 clones, 90% being singletons. The sequencing here drew on unstimulated CD4+ T cells sorted from spleen or lymph node cells, taken before intestinal transplant. These receptors all stem from a human donor who received an intestinal transplant.

The chain is built from TRBV7-2 and TRBJ2-7; TRBD1 is a possible D gene (5 bases). CDR3 length equals 13 residues. V lost 7 bases and J lost 3, with 13 bases in between. The germline V gene has CDR1 SGHTA and CDR2 FQGNSA. The CDR3 region is CASTMGPIYEQYF. CDR3 nucleotide sequence: TGTGCCAGCACCATGGGGCCCATCTACGAGCAGTACTTC.

The sample holds a few counts of this clone. The chain links TRBV5-6 to TRBJ1-2, with D perhaps TRBD1 (6 bases). The CDR3 consists of 11 residues. Trimming removed 0 bases from V and 13 bases from J, with 10 bases in between. Germline assignment: CDR1 SGHDT and CDR2 YYEEEE. The DNA of the CDR3 is TGTGCCAGCAGCTTGGAGGGGGGGGCCACCTTC. Translated, it gives CASSLEGGATF.

The rearrangement joins TRBV19 to TRBJ1-1; D may be TRBD1 (6 bases). CDR1 LNHDA and CDR2 SQIVND come from the germline V gene (reference sequence). The CDR3 consists of 15 residues. V gave up 6 bases and J gave up 1 base, with 15 bases separating them. CDR3 protein: CASRTWQGPNTEAFF. The CDR3 bases are TGTGCCAGTAGAACATGGCAGGGGCCGAACACTGAAGCTTTCTTT.

The chain is built from TRBV12-5 and TRBJ2-3; D is unclear. The ends were cut back, 4 bases at V and 12 bases at J, with 14 bases in the middle. In germline, CDR1 is LGHNT, CDR2 FRNRAP. The CDR3 loop spans 12 amino acids. CDR3 nucleotide sequence: TGTGCTAGTGGTTCAAGACACCCCCAACAGTATTTT. Its translation: CASGSRHPQQYF.

The chain joins TRBV13 to TRBJ2-2; 11 positions match TRBD2. This CDR3 has 15 residues. V was clipped by 5 bases and J by 4 bases; unmatched bases: 3. Germline CDR1 reads PRHDT; CDR2 reads FYEKMQ (reference sequence). CDR3 sequence (DNA): TGTGCCAGCAGCCTACTAGCGGGAGCCACCGGGGAGCTGTTTTTT. Translation: CASSLLAGATGELFF.

This chain joins TRBV11-2 and TRBJ1-2; maybe TRBD1 (6 bases). CDR3 length: 15 residues. Germline CDR1 is SGHAT and CDR2 is FQNNGV. Between the trimmed V and J ends, which lost 5 bases and 0 bases, there was a span of 13 bases. The CDR3 here is CASSPNRDTNYGYTF. The CDR3 DNA sequence: TGTGCCAGCAGCCCGAACAGGGATACTAACTATGGCTACACCTTC.

The chain links TRBV30 to TRBJ1-2, with TRBD1 as a possible D gene (5 bases). This CDR3 has 13 amino acids. The V and J ends lost 4 bases and 7 bases respectively, with 16 bases between them. Germline loops: CDR1 GTSNPN, CDR2 SVGIG (reference sequence). The CDR3 coding sequence is TGTGCCTGGACTGGTAGAAGGGGTTTTGGCTACACCTTC. The encoded protein is CAWTGRRGFGYTF.

V usage is TRBV7-2 and J usage is TRBJ2-2, with 8 bases aligning to TRBD2. The CDR3 extends over 14 amino acids. Germline trimming cut 5 bases from V and 6 bases from J; bases unmatched to any gene: 5. CDR1 is SGHTA and CDR2 is FQGNSA in the germline V gene. The CDR3 loop reads CASSVRTSPGELFF. The CDR3, as DNA: TGTGCCAGCAGCGTACGGACTAGCCCCGGGGAGCTGTTTTTT.